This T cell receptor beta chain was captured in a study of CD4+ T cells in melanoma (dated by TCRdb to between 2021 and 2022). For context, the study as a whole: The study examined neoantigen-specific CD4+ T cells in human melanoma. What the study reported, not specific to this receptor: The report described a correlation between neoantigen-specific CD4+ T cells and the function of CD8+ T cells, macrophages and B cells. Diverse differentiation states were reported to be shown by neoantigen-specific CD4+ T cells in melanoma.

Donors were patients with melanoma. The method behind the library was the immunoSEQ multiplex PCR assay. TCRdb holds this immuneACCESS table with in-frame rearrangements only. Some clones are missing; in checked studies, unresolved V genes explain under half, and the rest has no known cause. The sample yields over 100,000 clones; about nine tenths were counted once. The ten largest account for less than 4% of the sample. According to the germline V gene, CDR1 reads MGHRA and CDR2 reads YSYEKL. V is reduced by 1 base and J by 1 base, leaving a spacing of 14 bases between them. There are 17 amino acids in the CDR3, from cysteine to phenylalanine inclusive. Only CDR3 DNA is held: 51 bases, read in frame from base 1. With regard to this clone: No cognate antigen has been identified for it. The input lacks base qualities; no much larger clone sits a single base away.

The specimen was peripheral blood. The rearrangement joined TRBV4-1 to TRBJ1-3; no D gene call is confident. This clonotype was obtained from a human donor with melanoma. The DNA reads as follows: TGCGCCAGCAGCCAAGTTGACGTTCCAGGTTCTGGAAACACCATATATTTT. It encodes CASSQVDVPGSGNTIYF.